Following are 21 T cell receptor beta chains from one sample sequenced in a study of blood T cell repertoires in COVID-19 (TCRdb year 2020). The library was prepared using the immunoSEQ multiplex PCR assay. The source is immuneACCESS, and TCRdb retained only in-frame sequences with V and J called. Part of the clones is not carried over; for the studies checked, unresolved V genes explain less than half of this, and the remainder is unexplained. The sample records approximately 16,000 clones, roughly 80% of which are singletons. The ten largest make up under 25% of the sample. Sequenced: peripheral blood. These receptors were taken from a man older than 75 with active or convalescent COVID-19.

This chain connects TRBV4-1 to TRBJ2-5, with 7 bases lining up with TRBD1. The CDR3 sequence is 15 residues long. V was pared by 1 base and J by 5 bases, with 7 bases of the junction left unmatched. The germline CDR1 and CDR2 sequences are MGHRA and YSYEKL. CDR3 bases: TGCGCCAGCAGCCAAGGACAGGGTGGGTATGAGACCCAGTACTTC. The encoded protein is CASSQGQGGYETQYF.

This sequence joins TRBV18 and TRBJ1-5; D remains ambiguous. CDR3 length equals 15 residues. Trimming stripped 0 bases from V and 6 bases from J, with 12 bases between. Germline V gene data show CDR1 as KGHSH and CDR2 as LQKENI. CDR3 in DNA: TGTGCCAGCTCACCACCCGGCCGAGGGTCTCAGCCCCAGCATTTT. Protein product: CASSPPGRGSQPQHF.

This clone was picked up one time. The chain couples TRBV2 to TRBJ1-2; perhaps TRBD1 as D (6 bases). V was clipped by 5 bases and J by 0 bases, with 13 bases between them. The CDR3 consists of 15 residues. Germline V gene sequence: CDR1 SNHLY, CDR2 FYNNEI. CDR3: CASSQDSGANYGYTF. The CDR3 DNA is TGTGCCAGCAGTCAGGACAGCGGAGCTAACTATGGCTACACCTTC.

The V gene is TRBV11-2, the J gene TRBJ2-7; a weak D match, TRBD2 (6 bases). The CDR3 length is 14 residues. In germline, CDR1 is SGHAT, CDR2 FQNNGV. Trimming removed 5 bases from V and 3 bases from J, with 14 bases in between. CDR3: CASSDGKGGYEQYF. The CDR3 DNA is TGTGCCAGCAGCGACGGGAAGGGAGGCTACGAGCAGTACTTC.

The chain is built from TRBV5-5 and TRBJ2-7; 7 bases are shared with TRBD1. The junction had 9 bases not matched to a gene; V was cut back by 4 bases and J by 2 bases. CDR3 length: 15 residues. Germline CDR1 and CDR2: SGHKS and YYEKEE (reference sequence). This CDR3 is CASSEAGTVAYEQYF. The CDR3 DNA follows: TGTGCCAGCAGCGAGGCCGGGACAGTGGCCTACGAGCAGTACTTC.

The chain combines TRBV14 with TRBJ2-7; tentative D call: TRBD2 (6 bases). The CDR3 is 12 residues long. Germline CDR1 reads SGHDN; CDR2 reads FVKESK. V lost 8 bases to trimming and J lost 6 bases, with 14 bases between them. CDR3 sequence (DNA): TGTGCCAGCGGGACTTCATTCGGCGAGCAGTACTTC. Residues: CASGTSFGEQYF.

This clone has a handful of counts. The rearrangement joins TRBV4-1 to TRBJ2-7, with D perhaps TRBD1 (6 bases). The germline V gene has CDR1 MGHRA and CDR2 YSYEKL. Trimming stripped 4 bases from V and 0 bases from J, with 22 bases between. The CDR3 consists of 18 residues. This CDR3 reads CASSRQFSGAGGSYEQYF. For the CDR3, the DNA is TGCGCCAGCAGCCGGCAATTTTCAGGGGCAGGTGGCTCCTACGAGCAGTACTTC.

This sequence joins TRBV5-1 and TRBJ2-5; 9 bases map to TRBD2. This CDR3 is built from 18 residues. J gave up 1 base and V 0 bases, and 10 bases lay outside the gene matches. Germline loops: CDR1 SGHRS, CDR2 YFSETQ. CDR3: CASSLGLAGEAFQETQYF. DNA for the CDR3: TGCGCCAGCAGCTTGGGGTTAGCGGGGGAGGCCTTCCAAGAGACCCAGTACTTC.

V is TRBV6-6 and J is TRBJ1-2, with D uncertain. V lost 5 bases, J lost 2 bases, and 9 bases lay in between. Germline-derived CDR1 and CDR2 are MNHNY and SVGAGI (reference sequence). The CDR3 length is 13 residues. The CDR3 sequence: CASSNGRNYGYTF. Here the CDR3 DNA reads TGTGCCAGCAGTAACGGGAGGAACTATGGCTACACCTTC.

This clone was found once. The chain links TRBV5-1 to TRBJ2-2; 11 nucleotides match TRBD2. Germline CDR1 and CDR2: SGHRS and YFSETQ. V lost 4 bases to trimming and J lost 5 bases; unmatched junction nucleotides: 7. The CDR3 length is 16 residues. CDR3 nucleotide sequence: TGCGCCAGCAGCAAGACTAGCGGGGAGTATACCGGGGAGCTGTTTTTT. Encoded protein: CASSKTSGEYTGELFF. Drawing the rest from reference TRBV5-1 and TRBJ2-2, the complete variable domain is KAGVTQTPRYLIKTRGQQVTLSCSPISGHRSVSWYQQTPGQGLQFLFEYFSETQRNKGNFPGRFSGRQFSNSRSEMNVSTLELGDSALYLCASSKTSGEYTGELFFGEGSRLTVL.

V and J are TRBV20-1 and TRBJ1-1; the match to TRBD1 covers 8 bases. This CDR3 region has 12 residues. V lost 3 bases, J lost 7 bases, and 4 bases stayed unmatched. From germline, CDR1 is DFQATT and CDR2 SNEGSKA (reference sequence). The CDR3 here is CSASDRGIEAFF. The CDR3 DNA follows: TGCAGTGCTAGTGACAGGGGTATTGAAGCTTTCTTT.

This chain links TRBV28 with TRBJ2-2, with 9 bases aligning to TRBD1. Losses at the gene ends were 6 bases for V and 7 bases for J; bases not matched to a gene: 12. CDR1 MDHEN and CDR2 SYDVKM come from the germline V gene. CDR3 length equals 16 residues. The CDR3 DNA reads TGTGCCAGCAGAGAACACGGGACAGGGCTGAACGGGGAGCTGTTTTTT. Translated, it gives CASREHGTGLNGELFF. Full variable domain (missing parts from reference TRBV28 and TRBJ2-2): DVKVTQSSRYLVKRTGEKVFLECVQDMDHENMFWYRQDPGLGLRLIYFSYDVKMKEKGDIPEGYSVSREKKERFSLILESASTNQTSMYLCASREHGTGLNGELFFGEGSRLTVL.

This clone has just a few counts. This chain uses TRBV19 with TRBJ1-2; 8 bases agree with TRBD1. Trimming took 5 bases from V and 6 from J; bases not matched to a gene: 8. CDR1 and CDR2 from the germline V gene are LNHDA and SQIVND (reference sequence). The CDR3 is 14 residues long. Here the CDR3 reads CASSLAGTGHGYTF. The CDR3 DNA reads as TGTGCCAGTAGTTTAGCCGGGACAGGCCATGGCTACACCTTC.

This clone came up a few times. The CDR3 DNA sequence: TGTGCCAGCAGCTCCTCAGGGTTCTCCTACAATGAGCAGTTCTTC. Translated: CASSSSGFSYNEQFF. This chain joins TRBV7-3 and TRBJ2-1; weak D call: TRBD1 (5 bases). This CDR3 comprises 15 residues. V was shortened by 4 bases and J by 0 bases, with 10 bases between the two germline ends. In germline, CDR1 is SGHTA, CDR2 FQGTGA.

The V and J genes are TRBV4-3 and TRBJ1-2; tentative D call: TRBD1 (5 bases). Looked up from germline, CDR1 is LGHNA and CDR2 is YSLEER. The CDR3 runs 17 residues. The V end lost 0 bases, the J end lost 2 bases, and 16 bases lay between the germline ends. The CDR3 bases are TGCGCCAGCAGCCAAGAGCTTGTCGCGGGACGGAACTATGGCTACACCTTC. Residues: CASSQELVAGRNYGYTF.

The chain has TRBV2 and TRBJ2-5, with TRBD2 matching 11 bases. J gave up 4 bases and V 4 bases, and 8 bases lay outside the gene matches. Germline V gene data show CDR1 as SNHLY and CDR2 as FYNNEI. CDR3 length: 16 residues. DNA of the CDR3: TGTGCCAGCAGTGGTGGTAGCGGGGGGGTAGGAGAGACCCAGTACTTC. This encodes CASSGGSGGVGETQYF.

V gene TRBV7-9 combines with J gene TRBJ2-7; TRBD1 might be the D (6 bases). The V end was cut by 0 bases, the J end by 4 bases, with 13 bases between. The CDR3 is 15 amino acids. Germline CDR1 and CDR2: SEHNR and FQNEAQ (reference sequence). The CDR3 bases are TGTGCCAGCAGCTTAGCACAGGGAATCGCTTACGAGCAGTACTTC. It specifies CASSLAQGIAYEQYF.

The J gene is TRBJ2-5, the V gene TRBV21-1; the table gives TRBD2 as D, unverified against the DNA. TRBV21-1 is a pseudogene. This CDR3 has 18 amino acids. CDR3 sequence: CASSKVVGCGGWQETQYF. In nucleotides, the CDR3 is TGTGCCAGCAGCAAAGTTGTCGGGTGCGGGGGATGGCAAGAGACCCAGTACTTC.

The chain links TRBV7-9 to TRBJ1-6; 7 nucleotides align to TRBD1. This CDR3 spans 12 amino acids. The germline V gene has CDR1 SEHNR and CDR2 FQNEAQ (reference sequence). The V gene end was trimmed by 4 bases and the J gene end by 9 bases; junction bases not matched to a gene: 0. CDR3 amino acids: CASSSGGSPLHF. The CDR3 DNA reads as TGTGCCAGCAGCTCAGGGGGTTCACCCCTCCACTTT.

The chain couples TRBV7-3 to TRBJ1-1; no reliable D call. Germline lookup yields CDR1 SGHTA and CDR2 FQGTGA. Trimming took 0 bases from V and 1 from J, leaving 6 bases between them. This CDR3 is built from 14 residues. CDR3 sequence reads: CASSLTRENTEAFF. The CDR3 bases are TGTGCCAGCAGCTTAACCCGGGAGAACACTGAAGCTTTCTTT. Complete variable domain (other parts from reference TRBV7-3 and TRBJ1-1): GAGVSQTPSNKVTEKGKYVELRCDPISGHTALYWYRQSLGQGPEFLIYFQGTGAADDSGLPNDRFFAVRPEGSVSTLKIQRTERGDSAVYLCASSLTRENTEAFFGQGTRLTVV.

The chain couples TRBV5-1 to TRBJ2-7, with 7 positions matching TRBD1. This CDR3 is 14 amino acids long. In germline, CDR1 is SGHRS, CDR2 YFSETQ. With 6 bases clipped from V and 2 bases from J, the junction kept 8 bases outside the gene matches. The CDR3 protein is CASTHPDRAYEQYF. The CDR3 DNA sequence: TGCGCCAGCACCCACCCCGACAGGGCCTACGAGCAGTACTTC.